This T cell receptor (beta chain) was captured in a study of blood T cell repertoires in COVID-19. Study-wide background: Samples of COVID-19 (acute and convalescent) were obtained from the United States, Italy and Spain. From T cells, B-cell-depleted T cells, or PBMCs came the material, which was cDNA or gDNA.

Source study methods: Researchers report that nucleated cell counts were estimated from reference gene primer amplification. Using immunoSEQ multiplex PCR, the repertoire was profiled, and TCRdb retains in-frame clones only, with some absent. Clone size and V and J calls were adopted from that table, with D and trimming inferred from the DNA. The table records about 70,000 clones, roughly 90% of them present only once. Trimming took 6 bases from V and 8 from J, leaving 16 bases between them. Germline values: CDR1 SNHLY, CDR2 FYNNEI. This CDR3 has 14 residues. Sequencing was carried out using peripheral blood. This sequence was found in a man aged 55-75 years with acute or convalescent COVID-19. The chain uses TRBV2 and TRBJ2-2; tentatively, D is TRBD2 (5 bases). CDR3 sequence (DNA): TGTGCCAGCAGCGGACTGAGGGCCTCGGGGGAGCTGTTTTTT. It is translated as CASSGLRASGELFF.